Listed here are 7 T cell receptor beta chains from one sample, sequenced in a study of T cell responses to AZD1222 COVID-19 vaccine. Assay: immunoSEQ multiplex PCR; the TCRdb copy retains only in-frame clones and omits some. The repertoire holds 95,000 to 150,000 clones, about 85% seen once, with 2.5% to 3% in the top ten. Source: peripheral blood, taken 28 days after the second AZD1222 dose. The receptor set was obtained from an adult who received the AZD1222 COVID-19 vaccine.

The CDR3 spells CASSYLTSEAFF. CDR3 in DNA: TGTGCCAGCAGTTACTTGACTTCTGAAGCTTTCTTT. This chain uses TRBV6-2 or TRBV6-3 with TRBJ1-1, with D uncertain. The germline V gene has CDR1 MNHEY and CDR2 SVGEGT. V was cut by 1 base and J by 6 bases, with 6 bases left in between. This CDR3 is built from 12 residues.

To note about this clone: One end of the junction is discordant with germline, which a read error may explain. The CDR3, as DNA: TGTGCTAGCAGCTTAGAGGGACAGGGTTACAATGAGCAGTTCTTC. Translating it yields CASSLEGQGYNEQFF. The V gene is TRBV7-7, the J gene TRBJ2-1; 9 bases are a match to TRBD1. This CDR3 comprises 15 residues. Germline lookup yields CDR1 SSHAT and CDR2 FNYEAQ (reference sequence).

V gene TRBV7-2 combines with J gene TRBJ2-5; tentatively, D is TRBD1 (5 bases). The germline CDR1 and CDR2 sequences are SGHTA and FQGNSA. CDR3 size: 14 residues. V dropped 5 bases and J dropped 1 base, with 11 bases sitting between them. The CDR3 here is CASSRTFSQETQYF. The CDR3 nucleotides are TGTGCCAGCAGCCGGACATTTAGCCAAGAGACCCAGTACTTC. Filled out from reference TRBV7-2 and TRBJ2-5, the complete variable domain reads GAGVSQSPSNKVTEKGKDVELRCDPISGHTALYWYRQSLGQGLEFLIYFQGNSAPDKSGLPSDRFSAERTGGSVSTLTIQRTQQEDSAVYLCASSRTFSQETQYFGPGTRLLVL.

This clone occurred a few times. The chain uses TRBV4-2 and TRBJ1-1; D is ambiguous. The CDR3 totals 15 residues. Germline values: CDR1 LGHNA, CDR2 YNFKEQ. V dropped 1 base and J dropped 11 bases, with 20 bases sitting between them. CDR3 bases: TGTGCCAGCAGCCAAGCCGGTTTAGCCGGGAGAGGTGCTTTCTTT. Protein product: CASSQAGLAGRGAFF.

The chain links TRBV6-2 or TRBV6-3 to TRBJ1-1; TRBD1 aligns across 8 bases. The germline V gene has CDR1 MNHEY and CDR2 SVGEGT. This CDR3 region has 16 residues. V was pared by 5 bases and J by 1 base, with 9 bases of the junction left unmatched. CDR3 sequence (DNA): TGTGCCAGCAGTCTACCCCCCGGGACAGGGAACACTGAAGCTTTCTTT. Amino acids: CASSLPPGTGNTEAFF.

The sample holds one count of this clone. This chain connects TRBV19 to TRBJ2-2, with 11 bases aligning to TRBD1. V lost 5 bases and J lost 4; bases outside the gene matches: 6. Germline V CDR1 and CDR2: LNHDA, SQIVND (reference sequence). CDR3 size: 16 residues. The CDR3 coding sequence is TGTGCCAGTAGTCCCGGGACAGGGGGAACCACCGGGGAGCTGTTTTTT. It is translated as CASSPGTGGTTGELFF.

A word on this clone: Other DNA sequences within the sample encode an identical CDR3. The chain recombines TRBV5-1 with TRBJ1-2; perhaps TRBD1 as D (5 bases). Per germline, CDR1 SGHRS and CDR2 YFSETQ. This CDR3 has 15 residues. The V gene lost 0 bases and the J gene lost 5 bases, with 14 bases spanning the gap. The CDR3 here is CASSLEGGDGYGYTF. The DNA of the CDR3 is TGCGCCAGCAGCTTGGAAGGAGGGGATGGATATGGCTACACCTTC.